This TCR beta chain was profiled in a study of T cell responses to AZD1222 COVID-19 vaccine. Study-wide findings and caveats: Scientists sampled the repertoires only once the peak T cell response had passed. CD4 TCRs associated with vaccination spanned spike, dominating at 160-218 and 743-854. Unmutated regions of variants are reportedly targeted by nearly half of spike-specific TCRs.

TCRdb's table, derived via immunoSEQ multiplex PCR, lists solely in-frame clones and lacks some. The table has approximately 88,000 clones, 70% to 90% seen once. Losses at the gene ends were 0 bases for V and 4 bases for J; bases not matched to a gene: 3. This CDR3 is 15 amino acids long. Per the germline V gene, CDR1 is SGHDT and CDR2 is YYEEEE. In regard to this clone: The antigen remains unidentified.

This chain connects TRBV5-6 to TRBJ2-1, with 8 bases aligning to TRBD2. Sequenced material: peripheral blood, taken 28 days after the second AZD1222 dose. This clonotype originated in an adult who received the AZD1222 COVID-19 vaccine. Here the CDR3 reads CASSLDSGAYNEQFF. CDR3 nucleotide sequence: TGTGCCAGCAGCTTGGATAGCGGGGCATACAATGAGCAGTTCTTC.